What follows is one T cell receptor beta chain and its context. Sequenced by immunoSEQ multiplex PCR; TCRdb stores in-frame clones only, minus some. The sample lists 200,000 to 250,000 clones, 84% occurring once. Deletions cut 5 bases from V and 2 bases from J, with 14 bases between. Germline CDR1 is SGHTA and CDR2 is FQGNSA. CDR3 length equals 15 residues. The data are from a study of blood T cell repertoires in COVID-19. On the study more broadly: The United States, Italy and Spain supplied acute and convalescent COVID-19 samples. Nucleic acid was either cDNA or gDNA, and it came from T cells, B-cell-depleted T cells, or PBMCs.

The sequenced sample consisted of PBMCs or T cells enriched from blood (not recorded which). The V call is TRBV7-2, the J call TRBJ2-3; possible D gene TRBD1, 5 bases. This sequence originates from a woman in her thirties or forties who had recovered from COVID-19. CDR3 protein: CASSRADSSTDTQYF. The CDR3 DNA reads TGTGCCAGCAGCAGGGCCGACAGCTCCACAGATACGCAGTATTTT. Looking up the rest from reference TRBV7-2 and TRBJ2-3 gives the full variable domain: GAGVSQSPSNKVTEKGKDVELRCDPISGHTALYWYRQSLGQGLEFLIYFQGNSAPDKSGLPSDRFSAERTGGSVSTLTIQRTQQEDSAVYLCASSRADSSTDTQYFGPGTRLTVL.